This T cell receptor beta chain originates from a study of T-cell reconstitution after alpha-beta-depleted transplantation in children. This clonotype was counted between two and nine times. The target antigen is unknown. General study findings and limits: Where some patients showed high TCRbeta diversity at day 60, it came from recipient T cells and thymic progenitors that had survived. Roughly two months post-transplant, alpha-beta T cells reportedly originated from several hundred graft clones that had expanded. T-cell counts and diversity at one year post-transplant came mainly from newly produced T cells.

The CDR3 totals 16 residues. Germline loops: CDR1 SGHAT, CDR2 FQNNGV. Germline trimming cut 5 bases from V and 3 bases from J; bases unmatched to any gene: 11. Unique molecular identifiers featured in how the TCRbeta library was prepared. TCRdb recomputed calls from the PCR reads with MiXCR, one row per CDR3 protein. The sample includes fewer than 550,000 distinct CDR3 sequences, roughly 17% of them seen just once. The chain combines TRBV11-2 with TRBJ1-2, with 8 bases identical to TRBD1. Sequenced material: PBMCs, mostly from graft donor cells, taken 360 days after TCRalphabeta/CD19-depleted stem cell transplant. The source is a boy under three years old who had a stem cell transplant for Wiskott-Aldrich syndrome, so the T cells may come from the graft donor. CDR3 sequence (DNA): TGTGCCAGCAGCCCCTCCCCTCCAGGGGGCTACTATGGCTACACCTTC. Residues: CASSPSPPGGYYGYTF.